The entry that follows covers one T cell receptor (beta chain) sequence. Enrolled through a virtual design, the participants were between roughly 18 and 90 years of age and came from 24 US areas. This CDR3 has 14 residues. Per germline, CDR1 LNHDA and CDR2 SQIVND (reference sequence). The V and J ends lost 8 bases and 3 bases, in that order; junction bases with no gene match: 9. This specimen comes from a study of blood T cell repertoires in COVID-19. The wider study: Sites across the United States, Italy and Spain contributed samples from acute and convalescent COVID-19. Sources were T cells, B-cell-depleted T cells, or PBMCs; the material itself was cDNA or gDNA.

Per the original data handling: Amplifying reference gene primers gave estimates of nucleated cell counts. Sequencing was performed with immunoSEQ multiplex PCR; in TCRdb, only in-frame clones are kept and a portion is missing. V and J calls and clone size are those listed in that table; D and trimming were worked out from the DNA. This table has a few hundred thousand clones, 80% to 90% appearing once. The chain combines TRBV19 with TRBJ1-2, with TRBD1 matching 7 bases. The specimen sequenced was PBMCs or T cells enriched from blood (not recorded which). The sequence came from a man aged 30 to 45 who had recovered from COVID-19. The CDR3 spells CASGRRQGYYGYTF. In nucleotides, the CDR3 is TGTGCCAGTGGCCGGAGACAGGGATACTATGGCTACACCTTC.